This paragraph covers one T cell receptor (beta chain) sequence. The record originates from a study of blood T cell repertoires in COVID-19. Generated by immunoSEQ multiplex PCR, the TCRdb table keeps only in-frame clones and is missing some. The data show about 220,000 clones, about 88% seen once. Two consecutive negative NP/OP PCR tests, clearance, or resolved symptoms defined Cohort 3 recovery. The TCR sequence derives from a woman aged 30 to 39 who had recovered from COVID-19. Sequencing was performed on PBMCs or T cells enriched from blood (not recorded which).

Here the CDR3 reads CASSPTGITGNTIYF. Written as DNA, the CDR3 is TGTGCCAGCTCACCAACGGGGATTACTGGAAACACCATATATTTT. This sequence joins TRBV18 and TRBJ1-3; D call uncertain. CDR3 length: 15 amino acids. V dropped 2 bases and J dropped 2 bases, with 10 bases sitting between them. Looked up from germline, CDR1 is KGHSH and CDR2 is LQKENI.